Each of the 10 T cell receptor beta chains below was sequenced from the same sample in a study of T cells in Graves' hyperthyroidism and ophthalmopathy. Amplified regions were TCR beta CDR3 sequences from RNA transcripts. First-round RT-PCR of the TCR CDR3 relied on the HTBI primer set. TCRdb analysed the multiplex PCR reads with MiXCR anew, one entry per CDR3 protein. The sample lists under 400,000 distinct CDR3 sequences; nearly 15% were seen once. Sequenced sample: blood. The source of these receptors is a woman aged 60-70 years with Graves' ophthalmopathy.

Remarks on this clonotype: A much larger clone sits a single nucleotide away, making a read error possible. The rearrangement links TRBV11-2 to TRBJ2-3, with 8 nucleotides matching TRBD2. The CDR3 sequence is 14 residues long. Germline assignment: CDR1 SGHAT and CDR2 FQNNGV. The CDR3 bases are TGTGCCAGCAGCCCGCTAGCGGGCACAGATTCGCAGTATTTT. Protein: CASSPLAGTDSQYF.

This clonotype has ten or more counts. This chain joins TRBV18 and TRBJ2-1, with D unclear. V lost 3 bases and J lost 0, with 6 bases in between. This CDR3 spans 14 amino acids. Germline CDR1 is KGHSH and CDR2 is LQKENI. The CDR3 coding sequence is TGTGCCAGCTCACCGGTCCGCTCCTACAATGAGCAGTTCTTC. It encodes CASSPVRSYNEQFF.

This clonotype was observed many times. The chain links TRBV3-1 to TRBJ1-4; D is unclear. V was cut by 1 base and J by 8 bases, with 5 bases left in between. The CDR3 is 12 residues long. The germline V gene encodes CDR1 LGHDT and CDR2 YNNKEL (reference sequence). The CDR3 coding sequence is TGTGCCAGCAGCCAAGCTGGAGAAAAACTGTTTTTT. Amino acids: CASSQAGEKLFF.

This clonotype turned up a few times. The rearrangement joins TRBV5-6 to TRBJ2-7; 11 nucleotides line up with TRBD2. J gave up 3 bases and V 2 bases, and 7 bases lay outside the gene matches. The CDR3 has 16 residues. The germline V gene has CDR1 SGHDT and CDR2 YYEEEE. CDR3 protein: CASSFRTLAGDYEQYF. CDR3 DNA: TGTGCCAGCAGCTTCCGTACACTAGCGGGAGACTACGAGCAGTACTTC. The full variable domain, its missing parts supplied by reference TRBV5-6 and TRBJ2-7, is DAGVTQSPTHLIKTRGQQVTLRCSPKSGHDTVSWYQQALGQGPQFIFQYYEEEERQRGNFPDRFSGHQFPNYSSELNVNALLLGDSALYLCASSFRTLAGDYEQYFGPGTRLTVT.

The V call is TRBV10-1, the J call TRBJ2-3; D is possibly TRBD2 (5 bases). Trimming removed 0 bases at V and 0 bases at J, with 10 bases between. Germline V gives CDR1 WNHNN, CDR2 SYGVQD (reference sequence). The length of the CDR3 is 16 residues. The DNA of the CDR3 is TGCGCCAGCAGTGAGTCGCCTAGCAGTAGCACAGATACGCAGTATTTT. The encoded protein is CASSESPSSSTDTQYF.

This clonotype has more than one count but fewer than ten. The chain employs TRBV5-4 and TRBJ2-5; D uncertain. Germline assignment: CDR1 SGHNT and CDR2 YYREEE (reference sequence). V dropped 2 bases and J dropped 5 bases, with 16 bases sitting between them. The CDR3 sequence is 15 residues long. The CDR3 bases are TGTGCCAGCAGCTTAGGGATCGCCCTGCAGGAGACCCAGTACTTC. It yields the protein CASSLGIALQETQYF.

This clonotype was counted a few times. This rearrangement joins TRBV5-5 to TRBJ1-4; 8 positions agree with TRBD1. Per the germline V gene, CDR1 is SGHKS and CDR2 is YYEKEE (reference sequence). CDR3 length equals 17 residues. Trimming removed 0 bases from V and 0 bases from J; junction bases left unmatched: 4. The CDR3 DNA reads TGTGCCAGCAGCTTGGCCGCAGGGGGCGCAACTAATGAAAAACTGTTTTTT. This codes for CASSLAAGGATNEKLFF.

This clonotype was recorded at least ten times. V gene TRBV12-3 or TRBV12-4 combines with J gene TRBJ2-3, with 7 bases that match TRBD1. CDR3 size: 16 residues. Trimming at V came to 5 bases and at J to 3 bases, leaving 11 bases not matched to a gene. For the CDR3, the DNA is TGTGCCAGCAGTGGGGGACAGTGGTCTCCGACAGATACGCAGTATTTT. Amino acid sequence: CASSGGQWSPTDTQYF.

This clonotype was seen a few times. CDR3 region: CASRTGRTGELFF. CDR3 in DNA: TGTGCCAGCAGGACAGGACGGACCGGGGAGCTGTTTTTT. J is TRBJ2-2 and V is TRBV6-2 or TRBV6-3; a weak D match, TRBD1 (6 bases). The CDR3 has 13 amino acids. The V gene's germline CDR1 is MNHEY and CDR2 SVGEGT. Trimming took 6 bases from V and 5 from J, leaving 10 bases between them.

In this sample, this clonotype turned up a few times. CDR3 bases: TGCGCCAGCAGCCAAGACAGTAACACCGGGGAGCTGTTTTTT. Its translation is CASSQDSNTGELFF. This rearrangement joins TRBV4-1 to TRBJ2-2; D remains unclear. This CDR3 comprises 14 residues. The V gene lost 0 bases and the J gene lost 2 bases, with 4 bases spanning the gap. CDR1 and CDR2 (germline): MGHRA, YSYEKL.